A selection of T cell receptor beta chains follows, all from one sample in a study of T cell responses to AZD1222 COVID-19 vaccine. TCRdb's copy holds only in-frame clones and misses some; the assay was immunoSEQ multiplex PCR. Here the sample spans approximately 100,000 clones, 70% to 90% being singletons. This specimen was peripheral blood, taken 28 days after the second AZD1222 dose. These receptors were collected from an adult who received the AZD1222 COVID-19 vaccine. CDR3s include the opening cysteine and the closing phenylalanine or tryptophan. The D gene is left open where the match is weak. Size values are once, few and many counts, or a class for expanded clones, and some rows have none.

CDR3nt,CDR3aa,j_gene,v_gene,d_gene,abundance
TGTGCCAGCAGCTTAGTTGGGGGGACTAGCACAGATACGCAGTATTTT,CASSLVGGTSTDTQYF,TRBJ2-3,TRBV11-2,-,-
TGTGCCAGCAGCTTCTGGGGACAGACTAACACCGGGGAGCTGTTTTTT,CASSFWGQTNTGELFF,TRBJ2-2,TRBV7-9,TRBD1,-
-,CASSFALGSGNPGNEQFF,TRBJ2-1,TRBV12-1,-,-
TGTGCCAGCTGCATGACAGGGTATACCGGCTACACCTTC,CASCMTGYTGYTF,TRBJ1-2,TRBV28,TRBD1,-
TGTGCCAGCAGCCAAGGTCCCATGGTGATAGAAAAACTGTTTTTT,CASSQGPMVIEKLFF,TRBJ1-4,TRBV3-1/TRBV3-2,-,-
TGCGCCAGCAGCCCCCGACACGAAAATGAGCAGTTCTTC,CASSPRHENEQFF,TRBJ2-1,TRBV4-1,-,-
TGTGCCAGCAGCCTAACTCCGGCCGCCAACCCTGACGAGCAGTACTTC,CASSLTPAANPDEQYF,TRBJ2-7,TRBV14,-,-
TGTGCCAGCAGTTTATTGTCCGGGGAAAAACTGTTTTTT,CASSLLSGEKLFF,TRBJ1-4,TRBV28,-,-
TGTGCCAGCTCACCATATCCAGGCTACGAGCAGTACTTC,CASSPYPGYEQYF,TRBJ2-7,TRBV18,-,-
TGTGCCAGCGGGGGACTGCTGAACACTGAAGCTTTCTTT,CASGGLLNTEAFF,TRBJ1-1,TRBV9,-,once
TGTGCCAGCAGCCACCGACGGGACCTCACAGATACGCAGTATTTT,CASSHRRDLTDTQYF,TRBJ2-3,TRBV9,-,-
TGTGCCGGCCGGACTAGCGGGAACTCTGGTGAGCAGTTCTTC,CAGRTSGNSGEQFF,TRBJ2-1,TRBV28,TRBD2,-
TGTGCCAGCAGACGGGGGACTAGCGTCGAGCAGTACTTC,CASRRGTSVEQYF,TRBJ2-7,TRBV28,TRBD2,-
TGTGCCAGTAGTAACAAAGGGACAGCTAAAGAGACCCAGTACTTC,CASSNKGTAKETQYF,TRBJ2-5,TRBV19,TRBD1,-
TGTGCCAGCAGAGTGACAGGGAACACTGAAGCTTTCTTT,CASRVTGNTEAFF,TRBJ1-1,TRBV5-6,-,-
TGTGCCAGCAGCGTAGGACAGGGATTCTCCTACGAGCAGTACTTC,CASSVGQGFSYEQYF,TRBJ2-7,TRBV9,TRBD1,-
TGTGCCAGCAGTGAAAGGTCCCCCAGCTCCTATAATTCACCCCTCCACTTT,CASSERSPSSYNSPLHF,TRBJ1-6,TRBV2,-,-
TGTGCCAGCAGCTTGGGTCAGCCCACTGAAGCTTTCTTT,CASSLGQPTEAFF,TRBJ1-1,TRBV5-4,-,-
TGCGCCAGCAGCTTGTGGGGAGCGAGACAGGGGGCCCACGAGCAGTACTTC,CASSLWGARQGAHEQYF,TRBJ2-7,TRBV5-1,TRBD1,-
TGTGCCAGTAGTATCGGTTCAGGAAACACTGAAGCTTTCTTT,CASSIGSGNTEAFF,TRBJ1-1,TRBV19,-,-
TGTGCCAGCAGTTACGATCCCACAGGGATGGAGACCCAGTACTTC,CASSYDPTGMETQYF,TRBJ2-5,TRBV6-2/TRBV6-3,-,-
TGTGCCAGCTTACCGACCGATGGGGGGGAGACCCAGTACTTC,CASLPTDGGETQYF,TRBJ2-5,TRBV5-6,-,once
TGCGCCAGCAGCCAAGACGGACTTTTAGGGACAGGGAACTACGAGCAGTACTTC,CASSQDGLLGTGNYEQYF,TRBJ2-7,TRBV4-1,TRBD1,-
TGTGCCAGTAGTAAGGGGGCGGAGAGCACAGATACGCAGTATTTT,CASSKGAESTDTQYF,TRBJ2-3,TRBV19,TRBD1,-
TGCGCCAGCAGCTTGGCGGTGAACACTGAAGCTTTCTTT,CASSLAVNTEAFF,TRBJ1-1,TRBV5-1,-,-
TGTGCCAGCAGCTTAGGTGCTAGCGGGGGGGTTAGCACAGATACGCAGTATTTT,CASSLGASGGVSTDTQYF,TRBJ2-3,TRBV7-8,TRBD2,-
TGTGCCAGCGGCGAAGCGGCCGCCCGGGGCTTTTACGAGCAGTACTTC,CASGEAAARGFYEQYF,TRBJ2-7,TRBV13,-,-
TGTGCCATCAGGGACGACAGGGTGGGGGACACTGAAGCTTTCTTT,CAIRDDRVGDTEAFF,TRBJ1-1,TRBV10-3,TRBD1,-
TGTGCCAGCAGCTTAGTAATTAGCGGGAGGGGCAACCAAGAGACCCAGTACTTC,CASSLVISGRGNQETQYF,TRBJ2-5,TRBV7-2,TRBD2,-
TGTGCCAGCAGCTTATATCAGGAGGACACTGAAGCTTTCTTT,CASSLYQEDTEAFF,TRBJ1-1,TRBV7-9,-,few
TGTGCCAGCAGCTCGCCCATTAGTAGTGCGACTAGTAGCGACGAGCAGTACTTC,CASSSPISSATSSDEQYF,TRBJ2-7,TRBV7-8,-,few
TGTGCCAGTAGTTGGGGGGTAGACACAGATACGCAGTATTTT,CASSWGVDTDTQYF,TRBJ2-3,TRBV19,-,-